The 25 T cell receptor beta chains below come from one sample, sequenced in a study of blood T cell repertoires in COVID-19. Produced via immunoSEQ multiplex PCR; TCRdb's table is partial and in-frame only. The sample includes 250,000 to 350,000 clones, around 91% of them seen just once. Material for sequencing was peripheral blood. Every receptor here comes from a woman in her fifties or sixties with acute or convalescent COVID-19.

This chain links TRBV6-2 or TRBV6-3 with TRBJ2-7; no definite D call. The CDR3 consists of 15 residues. The germline gives CDR1 MNHEY, CDR2 SVGEGT. V was cut by 5 bases and J by 1 base, with 15 bases left in between. Here the CDR3 DNA reads TGTGCCAGCAGTCTGGCGGCCCAACCTTCCTACGAGCAGTACTTC. Its protein product is CASSLAAQPSYEQYF.

The gene calls are TRBV5-5 and TRBJ2-2, with a possible D match to TRBD2 (5 bases). CDR1 is SGHKS, CDR2 YYEKEE, per germline (reference sequence). V shed 4 bases and J shed 1 base, with 8 bases lying between them. The CDR3 has 14 residues. The CDR3 bases are TGTGCCAGCAGCCAAGGACTGAACACCGGGGAGCTGTTTTTT. Its translation is CASSQGLNTGELFF. Together with reference TRBV5-5 and TRBJ2-2, the CDR3 gives the full variable domain: DAGVTQSPTHLIKTRGQQVTLRCSPISGHKSVSWYQQVLGQGPQFIFQYYEKEERGRGNFPDRFSARQFPNYSSELNVNALLLGDSALYLCASSQGLNTGELFFGEGSRLTVL.

This clone was detected only once. The chain recombines TRBV5-1 with TRBJ1-1; D is perhaps TRBD1 (5 bases). CDR1 is SGHRS, CDR2 YFSETQ, per germline. The length of the CDR3 is 15 residues. Trimming stripped 7 bases from V and 1 base from J, with 17 bases between. This CDR3 is CASAPGPRANTEAFF. CDR3 coding DNA: TGCGCCAGCGCTCCAGGACCCAGGGCGAACACTGAAGCTTTCTTT.

This clone was counted once. DNA for the CDR3: TGTGCCAGCAGCGGAGGGACTAGCTGGGGGGGCAATGAGCAGTTCTTC. It yields the protein CASSGGTSWGGNEQFF. The chain carries TRBV7-7 and TRBJ2-1; 9 bases agree with TRBD2. There are 16 residues in the CDR3. The junction had 11 bases not matched to a gene; V was cut back by 5 bases and J by 6 bases. The V gene's germline CDR1 is SSHAT and CDR2 FNYEAQ (reference sequence).

The rearrangement uses TRBV27 and TRBJ1-5; a weak D match, TRBD1 (5 bases). V lost 5 bases to trimming and J lost 6 bases, with 17 bases between them. From germline, CDR1 is MNHEY and CDR2 SMNVEV (reference sequence). CDR3 size: 15 residues. CDR3 sequence: CASSPGHPGTQPQHF. The CDR3 DNA reads as TGTGCCAGCAGTCCTGGACACCCTGGTACTCAGCCCCAGCATTTT.

The chain employs TRBV5-6 and TRBJ1-2; D perhaps matches TRBD1 (5 bases). Germline V gene data show CDR1 as SGHDT and CDR2 as YYEEEE. The V gene lost 4 bases and the J gene lost 4 bases, with 11 bases spanning the gap. This CDR3 contains 13 residues. CDR3 protein: CASSGGSGYGYTF. The DNA for the CDR3 is TGTGCCAGCAGCGGGGGGTCAGGCTATGGCTACACCTTC.

This sequence joins TRBV13 and TRBJ2-3; tentatively, D is TRBD1 (5 bases). Germline CDR1 reads PRHDT; CDR2 reads FYEKMQ (reference sequence). Between the trimmed V and J ends, which lost 2 bases and 2 bases, there was a span of 17 bases. The CDR3 has 17 amino acids. The CDR3 coding sequence is TGTGCCAGCAGCTTAAGGGGTGGGCCCGGAAACACAGATACGCAGTATTTT. Its translation: CASSLRGGPGNTDTQYF. The whole variable domain, remainder taken from reference TRBV13 and TRBJ2-3, is AAGVIQSPRHLIKEKRETATLKCYPIPRHDTVYWYQQGPGQDPQFLISFYEKMQSDKGSIPDRFSAQQFSDYHSELNMSSLELGDSALYFCASSLRGGPGNTDTQYFGPGTRLTVL.

The J gene is TRBJ1-5, the V gene TRBV27, with 9 bases matching TRBD1. Germline CDR1 and CDR2: MNHEY and SMNVEV (reference sequence). The CDR3 is 15 amino acids. V dropped 3 bases and J dropped 5; count of bases not matched to a gene: 5. The CDR3 DNA follows: TGTGCCAGCAGTTTCCCGGGACAGGGTGATCAGCCCCAGCATTTT. Its translation is CASSFPGQGDQPQHF.

The genes are TRBV7-2 and TRBJ2-1, with D maybe TRBD1 (5 bases). V lost 0 bases to trimming and J lost 6 bases, with 9 bases between them. The CDR3 covers 14 residues. Looked up from germline, CDR1 is SGHTA and CDR2 is FQGNSA. CDR3 sequence: CASSLARAGNEQFF. DNA for the CDR3: TGTGCCAGCAGCTTAGCCAGGGCCGGCAATGAGCAGTTCTTC. Full variable domain (rest looked up from reference TRBV7-2 and TRBJ2-1): GAGVSQSPSNKVTEKGKDVELRCDPISGHTALYWYRQSLGQGLEFLIYFQGNSAPDKSGLPSDRFSAERTGGSVSTLTIQRTQQEDSAVYLCASSLARAGNEQFFGPGTRLTVL.

This chain links TRBV27 with TRBJ1-2, with TRBD1 matching 7 bases. Germline CDR1 is MNHEY and CDR2 is SMNVEV (reference sequence). V lost 6 bases to trimming and J lost 5 bases; unmatched junction nucleotides: 9. The CDR3 length is 14 residues. This CDR3 reads CASRGTASRYGYTF. In DNA, the CDR3 is TGTGCCAGCAGAGGGACAGCTTCCCGTTATGGCTACACCTTC.

To note about this clone: Other nucleotide sequences from this sample produce the same CDR3. V and J are TRBV9 and TRBJ2-1; 7 bases are shared with TRBD1. Germline CDR1 reads SGDLS; CDR2 reads YYNGEE. The CDR3 is 16 residues long. V lost 0 bases, J lost 1 base, and 4 bases stayed unmatched. CDR3 bases: TGTGCCAGCAGCGTAGAGGGCAGGGGGTCCTACAATGAGCAGTTCTTC. Its translation: CASSVEGRGSYNEQFF.

The CDR3 DNA reads as TGTGCCAGCAGCCCAGGACAGGGCTATCAGCCCCAGCATTTT. It specifies CASSPGQGYQPQHF. The rearrangement uses TRBV9 and TRBJ1-5; 8 bases are a match to TRBD1. The CDR3 contains 14 residues. CDR1 SGDLS and CDR2 YYNGEE come from the germline V gene. V gave up 4 bases and J gave up 5 bases; unmatched junction bases: 5.

The chain uses TRBV28 and TRBJ2-7; D is perhaps TRBD1 (5 bases). This CDR3 spans 16 amino acids. Germline V gives CDR1 MDHEN, CDR2 SYDVKM. Between the trimmed V and J ends, which lost 3 bases and 0 bases, there was a span of 15 bases. DNA for the CDR3: TGTGCCAGCAGTTTCCAGGGCTCAGGTAACTCCTACGAGCAGTACTTC. It specifies CASSFQGSGNSYEQYF. Supplemented by reference TRBV28 and TRBJ2-7, the full variable domain reads DVKVTQSSRYLVKRTGEKVFLECVQDMDHENMFWYRQDPGLGLRLIYFSYDVKMKEKGDIPEGYSVSREKKERFSLILESASTNQTSMYLCASSFQGSGNSYEQYFGPGTRLTVT.

V is TRBV10-3 and J is TRBJ1-1, with D hard to call. Trimming removed 5 bases from V and 1 base from J, with 8 bases in between. The length of the CDR3 is 13 residues. Germline V lookup: CDR1 ENHRY, CDR2 SYGVKD. The chain's CDR3 is CAISSAGNTEAFF. The CDR3 bases are TGTGCCATCAGTTCAGCGGGGAACACTGAAGCTTTCTTT.

The V and J genes are TRBV24-1 and TRBJ2-5; 9 nucleotides align to TRBD1. Germline assignment: CDR1 KGHDR and CDR2 SFDVKD. The CDR3 is 14 amino acids. Unmatched junction bases numbered 4, after V lost 5 bases and J lost 4 bases. The CDR3 sequence is CATSAATGGETQYF. DNA of the CDR3: TGTGCCACCAGTGCCGCGACAGGGGGAGAGACCCAGTACTTC.

The gene calls are TRBV19 and TRBJ2-5; 8 bases fit TRBD1. This CDR3 has 14 amino acids. Per the germline V gene, CDR1 is LNHDA and CDR2 is SQIVND (reference sequence). V gave up 5 bases and J gave up 1 base; unmatched junction bases: 3. CDR3 sequence reads: CASSRQGIQETQYF. DNA of the CDR3: TGTGCCAGTAGTCGACAGGGGATCCAAGAGACCCAGTACTTC.

This chain links TRBV5-6 with TRBJ2-6; D gene ambiguous. The CDR3 runs to 16 residues. Between the trimmed V and J ends, which lost 2 bases and 0 bases, there was a span of 9 bases. Per the germline V gene, CDR1 is SGHDT and CDR2 is YYEEEE. In nucleotides, the CDR3 is TGTGCCAGCAGCTTATGGAGCTCCTCTGGGGCCAACGTCCTGACTTTC. Translation gives CASSLWSSSGANVLTF.

In its sample, this clone was seen a few times. The chain combines TRBV2 with TRBJ1-5; weak D call: TRBD1 (5 bases). This CDR3 contains 16 residues. V lost 0 bases and J 6 bases, leaving 15 bases between the germline ends. Germline-derived CDR1 and CDR2 are SNHLY and FYNNEI. In DNA, the CDR3 is TGTGCCAGCAGTGAAGCGCTTAGCAGGGTAGGTCAGCCCCAGCATTTT. Translating gives CASSEALSRVGQPQHF.

The rearrangement uses TRBV27 and TRBJ2-7; D perhaps matches TRBD2 (5 bases). CDR3 length equals 12 residues. Trimming left V 4 bases short and J 7 bases short, with 11 bases between. Looked up from germline, CDR1 is MNHEY and CDR2 is SMNVEV (reference sequence). The CDR3 DNA sequence: TGTGCCAGCAGTTCCGGGATTTGGGAGCAGTACTTC. Protein: CASSSGIWEQYF.

The CDR3 DNA is TGTGCCAGCGCCCTCGGAGGTGAAAAACTGTTTTTT. As protein: CASALGGEKLFF. The chain joins TRBV2 to TRBJ1-4, with D unresolved. V shed 8 bases and J shed 7 bases, with 11 bases lying between them. Germline V gene data show CDR1 as SNHLY and CDR2 as FYNNEI. This CDR3 has 12 amino acids.

This clone was seen just once. The V gene is TRBV5-1, the J gene TRBJ1-1; D is ambiguous. This CDR3 comprises 15 residues. Germline CDR1 reads SGHRS; CDR2 reads YFSETQ. The V end was cut by 0 bases, the J end by 3 bases, with 12 bases between. CDR3 DNA: TGCGCCAGCAGCTTGGCCGGGAGCTCCTACACTGAAGCTTTCTTT. Amino acid sequence: CASSLAGSSYTEAFF.

The chain is built from TRBV19 and TRBJ1-2; D call uncertain. Germline loops: CDR1 LNHDA, CDR2 SQIVND (reference sequence). The V end was cut by 4 bases, the J end by 0 bases, with 9 bases between. This CDR3 comprises 14 residues. The CDR3 nucleotides are TGTGCCAGTAGTAACGCGGGAGCTAACTATGGCTACACCTTC. Protein sequence: CASSNAGANYGYTF.

J is TRBJ1-1 and V is TRBV4-1; TRBD1 aligns across 7 bases. There are 15 residues in the CDR3. CDR1 and CDR2 from the germline V gene are MGHRA and YSYEKL. V dropped 1 base and J dropped 4; count of bases not matched to a gene: 6. The CDR3 loop is CASSQGNRGPTEAFF. CDR3 bases: TGCGCCAGCAGCCAAGGGAACAGGGGCCCCACTGAAGCTTTCTTT.

The chain couples TRBV18 to TRBJ2-4; TRBD1 is a possible D gene (6 bases). The germline V gene has CDR1 KGHSH and CDR2 LQKENI. The V end was cut by 0 bases, the J end by 0 bases, with 12 bases between. This CDR3 is built from 17 residues. The CDR3 spells CASSPPGQIIAKNIQYF. The DNA of the CDR3 is TGTGCCAGCTCACCACCAGGACAGATTATAGCCAAAAACATTCAGTACTTC.

The chain couples TRBV27 to TRBJ2-7; no firm D call. Looked up from germline, CDR1 is MNHEY and CDR2 is SMNVEV (reference sequence). This CDR3 is built from 13 residues. V was cut by 5 bases and J by 0 bases, with 8 bases left in between. The CDR3 reads CASSPLSSYEQYF. DNA for the CDR3: TGTGCCAGCAGTCCGCTGAGCTCCTACGAGCAGTACTTC.